The 17 T cell receptor beta chains below come from one sample, sequenced in a study of regulatory T cells in long-lasting Graves disease. Assembly of TCR beta libraries relied on iRepertoire HTBI primers together with Arm-PCR of CDR3 regions. One entry per CDR3 protein, called by TCRdb with MiXCR from the multiplex PCR reads. The repertoire holds hundreds of thousands of distinct CDR3 sequences, with about 16% as singletons. Time point noted: newly diagnosed GD, antithyroid drugs for less than 3 months. Isolated PBMC RNA provided the starting material for the TCR library. The same sample was also used in a study of T cells in Graves' hyperthyroidism and ophthalmopathy.

The material was peripheral blood mononuclear cells (PBMCs), obtained at new diagnosis, from a patient treated with antithyroid drugs. The receptors were gathered from a man younger than 30 with Graves disease.

This clonotype was counted ten times or more. The junction differs from germline at one of its ends, possibly a read error. CDR3 loop: CASSLRAGSSYEQYF. The CDR3 coding sequence is TGTGCCAGCAGTTTAAGGGCGGGAAGCTCCTACGAGCAGTACTTC. The chain is built from TRBV5-1 and TRBJ2-7; possible D gene TRBD2, 6 bases. CDR3 length equals 15 residues. The germline V gene encodes CDR1 SGHRS and CDR2 YFSETQ.

This chain joins TRBV9 and TRBJ1-2, with D unclear. The germline gives CDR1 SGDLS, CDR2 YYNGEE. The CDR3 consists of 14 residues. The V end lost 1 base, the J end lost 6 bases, and 13 bases lay between the germline ends. CDR3 DNA sequence: TGTGCCAGCAGCGTACAGTCTCTTGGGCATGGCTACACCTTC. As protein: CASSVQSLGHGYTF.

To note about this clonotype: A read error is possible here, since a much larger clone lies one base away. A read error is likely, as this CDR3 ends without the conserved phenylalanine or tryptophan. The chain recombines TRBV6-2 or TRBV6-3 with TRBJ2-1, with D hard to call. The CDR3 runs 12 residues. The V end was cut by 5 bases, the J end by 7 bases, with 9 bases between. The germline V gene encodes CDR1 MNHEY and CDR2 SVGEGT. In nucleotides, the CDR3 is TGTGCCAGCAGTGCTTCGGGTAATGAGCAGTTCCTC. Encoded protein: CASSASGNEQFL.

There are many counts of this clonotype. The chain is built from TRBV11-2 and TRBJ2-1, with D possibly being TRBD1 (7 bases). This CDR3 spans 16 amino acids. Deletions cut 5 bases from V and 6 bases from J, with 20 bases between. The germline V gene encodes CDR1 SGHAT and CDR2 FQNNGV. Here the CDR3 reads CASSRGGQGVCNEQFF. DNA for the CDR3: TGTGCCAGCAGCCGAGGGGGGCAGGGGGTCTGCAATGAGCAGTTCTTC.

This clonotype has ten or more counts. The V call is TRBV11-2, the J call TRBJ2-7; D tentatively fits TRBD1 or TRBD2 (5 bases each). CDR3 length: 14 amino acids. Trimming took off 1 base at V and 3 bases at J, with 10 bases between the two ends. Germline assignment: CDR1 SGHAT and CDR2 FQNNGV. Here the CDR3 DNA reads TGTGCCAGCAGCTTAGGGGGGAGCCGCTACGAGCAGTACTTC. It yields the protein CASSLGGSRYEQYF.

The rearrangement links TRBV9 to TRBJ2-7, with a possible D match to TRBD1 (6 bases). V lost 7 bases to trimming and J lost 4 bases, with 21 bases between them. The CDR3 is 15 residues long. Germline V gives CDR1 SGDLS, CDR2 YYNGEE. CDR3 sequence: CASSASGTPSYEQYF. The CDR3 nucleotides are TGTGCCAGCTCCGCCTCCGGGACACCTTCTTACGAGCAGTACTTC.

This clonotype appeared many times. V gene TRBV6-1 combines with J gene TRBJ2-7; unclear D gene. Germline CDR1 MNHNS, CDR2 SASEGT. The V end lost 7 bases, the J end lost 2 bases, and 9 bases lay between the germline ends. This CDR3 contains 12 residues. CDR3: CASKASAYEQYF. CDR3 DNA sequence: TGTGCCAGCAAAGCGAGCGCCTACGAGCAGTACTTC.

This clonotype was seen at least ten times. V usage is TRBV2 and J usage is TRBJ2-7, with D uncertain. Germline V gives CDR1 SNHLY, CDR2 FYNNEI. The CDR3 totals 12 residues. The V end was cut by 5 bases, the J end by 6 bases, with 11 bases between. CDR3 DNA: TGTGCCAGCAGTCTTCTGTCCGGCGAGCAGTACTTC. Residues: CASSLLSGEQYF. Combining the CDR3 with reference TRBV2 and TRBJ2-7 gives the whole variable domain EPEVTQTPSHQVTQMGQEVILRCVPISNHLYFYWYRQILGQKVEFLVSFYNNEISEKSEIFDDQFSVERPDGSNFTLKIRSTKLEDSAMYFCASSLLSGEQYFGPGTRLTVT.

This sequence joins TRBV19 and TRBJ2-7, with 10 bases lining up with TRBD2. The germline CDR1 and CDR2 sequences are LNHDA and SQIVND (reference sequence). The CDR3 length is 19 residues. V dropped 6 bases and J dropped 5; count of bases not matched to a gene: 22. CDR3 coding DNA: TGTGCCAGTAGCCTCACAGGAGAGTTCCAGCGGGAGGGCCCCAACGAGCAGTACTTC. This sequence encodes CASSLTGEFQREGPNEQYF.

This clonotype was recorded at least ten times. This rearrangement joins TRBV6-1 to TRBJ2-7; D is unclear. V was cut by 3 bases and J by 0 bases, with 3 bases left in between. The germline V gene has CDR1 MNHNS and CDR2 SASEGT. The length of the CDR3 is 12 residues. In DNA form, the CDR3 reads TGTGCCAGCAGTGACAGCTCCTACGAGCAGTACTTC. It encodes CASSDSSYEQYF.

This clonotype showed up many times. This chain links TRBV7-2 with TRBJ2-1; the D gene is possibly TRBD2 (6 bases). V shed 5 bases and J shed 9 bases, with 11 bases lying between them. CDR3 length: 12 residues. Per the germline V gene, CDR1 is SGHTA and CDR2 is FQGNSA. In DNA form, the CDR3 reads TGTGCCAGCAGCCCCCCGCGGGGTGAGCAGTTCTTC. Its translation is CASSPPRGEQFF. The full variable domain, in which reference TRBV7-2 and TRBJ2-1 provide the parts outside the CDR3, is GAGVSQSPSNKVTEKGKDVELRCDPISGHTALYWYRQSLGQGLEFLIYFQGNSAPDKSGLPSDRFSAERTGGSVSTLTIQRTQQEDSAVYLCASSPPRGEQFFGPGTRLTVL.

The chain couples TRBV11-1 to TRBJ1-1, with D tentatively TRBD1 (6 bases). V was pared by 5 bases and J by 5 bases, with 15 bases between. Germline CDR1 and CDR2: SGHAT and FQDESV (reference sequence). The CDR3 is 14 amino acids. In nucleotides, the CDR3 is TGTGCCAGCAGCCCGTCGGGGGCGAGTACTGAAGCTTTCTTT. It specifies CASSPSGASTEAFF.

The chain recombines TRBV20-1 with TRBJ2-4; D ambiguous. Germline V gives CDR1 DFQATT, CDR2 SNEGSKA (reference sequence). Trimming stripped 8 bases from V and 1 base from J, with 18 bases between. The CDR3 extends over 15 amino acids. The CDR3 DNA sequence: TGCAGTACCAAAGACCCGGGTTGGGCCAAAAACATTCAGTACTTC. Encoded protein: CSTKDPGWAKNIQYF.

This clonotype has ten or more counts. The J gene is TRBJ2-7, the V gene TRBV28, with D possibly being TRBD2 (7 bases). V was clipped by 7 bases and J by 2 bases, with 21 bases between them. Germline V CDR1 and CDR2: MDHEN, SYDVKM. The CDR3 is made up of 16 amino acids. CDR3 sequence reads: CASTPGRRGGPYEQYF. In DNA form, the CDR3 reads TGTGCCAGCACTCCTGGCAGGAGGGGGGGACCCTACGAGCAGTACTTC.

This clonotype was counted many times. The chain has TRBV27 and TRBJ2-1, with TRBD2 matching over 14 bases. The V segment lost 5 bases and the J segment 6 bases; nucleotides outside the gene matches: 9. The germline gives CDR1 MNHEY, CDR2 SMNVEV (reference sequence). The CDR3 covers 17 residues. The CDR3 region is CASSPLGTSGSTNEQFF. The CDR3 nucleotides are TGTGCCAGCAGTCCACTTGGGACTAGCGGGAGTACCAATGAGCAGTTCTTC.

This clonotype was recorded a few times. This chain joins TRBV20-1 and TRBJ1-5; maybe TRBD1 (5 bases). This CDR3 comprises 13 residues. CDR1 and CDR2 from the germline V gene are DFQATT and SNEGSKA (reference sequence). Trimming removed 5 bases at V and 4 bases at J, with 12 bases between. The CDR3 here is CSAFLSGNQPQHF. CDR3 coding DNA: TGCAGTGCTTTTCTCTCAGGGAATCAGCCCCAGCATTTT.

This clonotype was detected once. This chain joins TRBV28 and TRBJ1-2; 10 nucleotides agree with TRBD1. CDR1 and CDR2 (germline): MDHEN, SYDVKM. V dropped 6 bases and J dropped 7; count of bases not matched to a gene: 2. The CDR3 runs 12 residues. The CDR3 protein is CASRDRGAGYTF. For the CDR3, the DNA is TGTGCCAGCAGGGACAGGGGGGCTGGCTACACCTTC.